The clone carrying this T cell receptor beta chain was counted many times. What it recognizes is unknown. These data come from a study of T cell repertoires in cytomegalovirus infection. Overall study results and limits: CMV-specific TCR beta clonotypes restricted by HLA-C dominated the ex vivo response.

V was clipped by 2 bases and J by 0 bases, with 5 bases between them. Germline loops: CDR1 SGHTA, CDR2 FQGNSA. This CDR3 is 15 amino acids long. TCRdb reanalysed the reads using MiXCR and keeps one entry per CDR3 protein. The sample lists approximately 250,000 distinct CDR3 sequences, approximately 6.7% occurring once. V gene TRBV7-2 combines with J gene TRBJ1-6, with D unclear. Source material: PBMCs. The receptor's source is a human donor in good health (CMV status not recorded). Some clones in this sample may be carry-over from other donors' samples. CDR3 sequence: CASSLYSSYNSPLHF. The CDR3 DNA reads TGTGCCAGCAGCTTATACAGCTCCTATAATTCACCCCTCCACTTT.